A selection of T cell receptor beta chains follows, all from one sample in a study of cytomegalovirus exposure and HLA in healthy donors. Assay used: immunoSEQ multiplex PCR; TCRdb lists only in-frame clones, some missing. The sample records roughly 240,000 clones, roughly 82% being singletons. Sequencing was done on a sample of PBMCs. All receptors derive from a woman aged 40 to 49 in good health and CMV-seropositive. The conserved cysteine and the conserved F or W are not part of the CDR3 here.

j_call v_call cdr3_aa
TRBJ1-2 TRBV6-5 ASSSYRQGYT
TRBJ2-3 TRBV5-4 ASSTTGQDTQY
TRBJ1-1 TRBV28 ASSFDRATEAF
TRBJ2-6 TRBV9 ASSGQGSGANVLT
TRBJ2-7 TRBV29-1 SVEEGDSTYEQY
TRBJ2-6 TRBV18 ASSPRVSGANVLT
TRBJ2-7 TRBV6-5 ASSYSPSYSSYEQY
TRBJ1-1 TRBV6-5 ASSTEGANTEAF
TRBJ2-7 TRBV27 ASITGSEQY
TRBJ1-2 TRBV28 ASSDRSGYT
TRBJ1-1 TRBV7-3 ASSLTGNTEAF
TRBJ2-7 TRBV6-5 ASSYQGNYEQY
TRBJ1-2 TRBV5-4 ASSFRSLDSGYT
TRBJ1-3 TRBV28 ASSLLQGGGNTIY
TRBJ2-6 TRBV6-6 ASSSDSAGANVLT
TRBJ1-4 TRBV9 ASSMGTVSEKLF
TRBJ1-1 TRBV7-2 ASSPRRMNTEAF
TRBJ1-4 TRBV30 AWSGGLGESEKLF
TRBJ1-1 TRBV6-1 ASSDYSDRGQGGEAS
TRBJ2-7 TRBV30 AWSGGLVNEQY
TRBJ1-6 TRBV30 AWSVKGANSPLH
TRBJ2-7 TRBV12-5 ASGPSGAYEQY
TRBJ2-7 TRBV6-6 ASTILAGALYEQY
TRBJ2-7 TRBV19 ASSIPGGRSHEQY
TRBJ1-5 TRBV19 ASRDRLNQPQH
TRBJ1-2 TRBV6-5 ASRPGTGAAGYT
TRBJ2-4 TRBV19 ASSIATGTSGRSRNIQY
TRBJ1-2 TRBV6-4 ASSEGSNYGYT
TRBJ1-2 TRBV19 ASSISPGPYGYT
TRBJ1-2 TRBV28 ATRGDRINYGYP
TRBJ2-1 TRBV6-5 ASSISGGYYNEQF
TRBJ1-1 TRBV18 ASSRLVQLGTEAF
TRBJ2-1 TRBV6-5 ASSTDTWVRQF
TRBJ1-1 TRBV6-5 ASSRQGRTEAF
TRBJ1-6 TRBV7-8 ASSPRGGGPFNSPLH
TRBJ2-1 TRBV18 ASSISRAPLDSSYNEQF
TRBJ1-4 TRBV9 ASSGEQGGNEKLF
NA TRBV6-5 ASSPEAPRNEQY
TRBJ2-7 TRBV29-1 SVADSSYEQY
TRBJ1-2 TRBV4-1 ASSQGDRLTYGYT
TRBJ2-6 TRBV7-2 ASSLGPGDGANVLT
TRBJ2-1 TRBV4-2 ASSRDRALYNEQF
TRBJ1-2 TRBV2 ASSEAQEGGHGYT
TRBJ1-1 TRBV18 ASSLHDRGQNTEAF
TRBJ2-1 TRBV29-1 SEKAGFFSEQF
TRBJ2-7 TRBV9 ASSNTGSREQY